This TCR beta chain emerged from a study of T cells in Graves' hyperthyroidism and ophthalmopathy. Study-level results: Using 13 V-J features, a model discriminated ophthalmopathy from stable hyperthyroidism.

Germline V CDR1 and CDR2: LNHNV, YYDKDF (reference sequence). The CDR3 contains 16 residues. Germline trimming cut 3 bases from V and 9 bases from J; bases unmatched to any gene: 12. Amplification targeted TCR beta CDR3 regions from RNA transcripts. Primed by the HTBI set, a first-round RT-PCR was run on the TCR CDR3. MiXCR, applied by TCRdb to the multiplex PCR reads, yields one record per CDR3 protein. The sample consists of around 540,000 distinct CDR3 sequences, 16% of them appearing once. On this clonotype: Its antigen is unidentified.

Specimen: blood. The V and J genes are TRBV15 and TRBJ2-1; the match to TRBD2 covers 9 bases. This clonotype originated in a woman in her 30s with Graves' ophthalmopathy. CDR3 coding DNA: TGTGCCACCAGCAGCTTGGGCGGGAGGGCCCTTAGTGAGCAGTTCTTC. The encoded protein is CATSSLGGRALSEQFF.